Below are 7 T cell receptor beta chains sequenced from a single sample in a study of T cell responses to AZD1222 COVID-19 vaccine (dated by TCRdb to the early 2020s). The library relied on the immunoSEQ multiplex PCR assay. TCRdb holds this immuneACCESS table with in-frame rearrangements only. Some clones are missing; in checked studies, unresolved V genes explain under half, and the rest has no known cause. The sample records 150,000 to 200,000 clones, approximately 90% of which are singletons. The ten most abundant clones make up around 4% of the sample. The time point label on this specimen signifies: baseline before first vaccination. The starting material was peripheral blood, obtained on day 0 of AZD1222 vaccination. These TCRs come from an adult in good health.

The V call is TRBV9, the J call TRBJ2-7; D possibly corresponds to TRBD1 (6 bases). Germline V gene sequence: CDR1 SGDLS, CDR2 YYNGEE. This CDR3 has 16 amino acids. Trimming took off 4 bases at V and 2 bases at J, with 19 bases between the two ends. The CDR3 DNA follows: TGTGCCAGCAGCCCTCCCCCCGAGACAGGAACCTACGAGCAGTACTTC. This sequence encodes CASSPPPETGTYEQYF.

This clone was seen once. The chain is built from TRBV19 and TRBJ2-7; 7 nucleotides align to TRBD2. Germline V gene data show CDR1 as LNHDA and CDR2 as SQIVND (reference sequence). The CDR3 runs to 17 residues. V lost 2 bases and J lost 2; bases outside the gene matches: 12. DNA for the CDR3: TGTGCCAGTAGTATACGGTCCCACCTAGCGGACACCTACGAGCAGTACTTC. It translates to CASSIRSHLADTYEQYF.

The genes are TRBV6-5 and TRBJ2-7, with 7 bases lining up with TRBD2. V was pared by 5 bases and J by 6 bases, with 7 bases of the junction left unmatched. CDR3 length equals 13 residues. Germline loops: CDR1 MNHEY, CDR2 SVGAGI. CDR3 sequence: CASSSYAGVEQYF. The CDR3 DNA reads as TGTGCCAGCAGTAGCTACGCGGGAGTCGAGCAGTACTTC.

Regarding this clone: This same CDR3 is encoded by further DNA sequences in the sample. This chain joins TRBV18 and TRBJ2-1, with TRBD1 matching over 8 bases. The CDR3 sequence is 15 residues long. The germline V gene encodes CDR1 KGHSH and CDR2 LQKENI. V lost 2 bases to trimming and J lost 0 bases; unmatched junction nucleotides: 0. CDR3 coding DNA: TGTGCCAGCTCACCAGGACAGGGCTCCTACAATGAGCAGTTCTTC. This gives the protein CASSPGQGSYNEQFF. The full variable domain, with the rest looked up from reference TRBV18 and TRBJ2-1, is NAGVMQNPRHLVRRRGQEARLRCSPMKGHSHVYWYRQLPEEGLKFMVYLQKENIIDESGMPKERFSAEFPKEGPSILRIQQVVRGDSAAYFCASSPGQGSYNEQFFGPGTRLTVL.

This rearrangement joins TRBV30 to TRBJ1-6, with TRBD1 identical over 8 bases. The V and J ends lost 4 bases and 9 bases, in that order; junction bases with no gene match: 2. Germline loops: CDR1 GTSNPN, CDR2 SVGIG (reference sequence). The CDR3 length is 12 residues. The CDR3 here is CAWNRGASPLHF. CDR3 sequence (DNA): TGTGCCTGGAACAGGGGGGCTTCACCCCTCCACTTT.

The rearrangement links TRBV24-1 to TRBJ1-3; D is unresolved. The V end was cut by 6 bases, the J end by 2 bases, with 7 bases between. The germline V gene encodes CDR1 KGHDR and CDR2 SFDVKD. CDR3 length: 13 residues. The CDR3 loop is CATSHTAGNTIYF. Here the CDR3 DNA reads TGTGCCACCAGTCATACAGCTGGAAACACCATATATTTT.

The chain carries TRBV11-2 and TRBJ2-4; a possible D gene is TRBD1 (5 bases). This CDR3 spans 12 amino acids. CDR1 and CDR2 from the germline V gene are SGHAT and FQNNGV. V lost 4 bases, J lost 11 bases, and 12 bases lay in between. This chain's CDR3 is CASSSGSAVQYF. The CDR3 bases are TGTGCCAGCAGCTCAGGGTCTGCGGTTCAGTACTTC.